Shown below are 4 T cell receptor beta chains from a single sample sequenced in a study of T-cell memory formation after mild COVID-19. TCRdb re-analysed the 5' RACE reads in MiXCR, keeping a single row per CDR3 protein. The sample records some 150,000 distinct CDR3 sequences, about a fifth being singletons. The sequencing sample was made of PBMCs or a T cell subset sorted from them (not recorded which). These receptors were taken from an adult woman who had mild COVID-19 (a few samples of this study predate the infection). Cell type and time point are not known.

This clonotype was seen only a few times. This chain uses TRBV7-9 with TRBJ2-3; D may be TRBD2 (5 bases). Germline values: CDR1 SEHNR, CDR2 FQNEAQ (reference sequence). The V end lost 5 bases, the J end lost 5 bases, and 11 bases lay between the germline ends. This CDR3 region has 13 residues. CDR3 nucleotides: TGTGCCAGCAGCGCGGCGGGTGGAGATACGCAGTATTTT. Its protein is CASSAAGGDTQYF.

This clonotype was seen repeatedly, ten times or more. The chain carries TRBV7-8 and TRBJ2-3, with TRBD1 identical over 11 bases. CDR1 and CDR2 (germline): SGHVS, FQNEAQ. The CDR3 contains 16 residues. Unmatched junction bases numbered 6, after V lost 5 bases and J lost 2 bases. The CDR3 DNA reads as TGTGCCAGCAGCAAGAGGGACAGGGGGTCCACAGATACGCAGTATTTT. It encodes CASSKRDRGSTDTQYF.

The CDR3 protein is CASRGYTDTQYF. The CDR3 DNA sequence: TGTGCCAGCAGGGGTTACACAGATACGCAGTATTTT. The V call is TRBV25-1, the J call TRBJ2-3, with no clear D. The germline gives CDR1 MGHDK, CDR2 SYGVNS. This CDR3 is 12 amino acids long. V lost 6 bases and J lost 2, with 6 bases in between. Drawing the rest from reference TRBV25-1 and TRBJ2-3, the complete variable domain is EADIYQTPRYLVIGTGKKITLECSQTMGHDKMYWYQQDPGMELHLIHYSYGVNSTEKGDLSSESTVSRIRTEHFPLTLESARPSHTSQYLCASRGYTDTQYFGPGTRLTVL.

V gene TRBV5-1 combines with J gene TRBJ2-7; D gene ambiguous. The CDR3 runs to 17 residues. Between the trimmed V and J ends, which lost 1 base and 2 bases, there was a span of 19 bases. From germline, CDR1 is SGHRS and CDR2 YFSETQ. The CDR3 DNA follows: TGCGCCAGCAGCTTGTCCCCGACTGGGGTCGCTGCCTACGAGCAGTACTTC. Protein sequence: CASSLSPTGVAAYEQYF.